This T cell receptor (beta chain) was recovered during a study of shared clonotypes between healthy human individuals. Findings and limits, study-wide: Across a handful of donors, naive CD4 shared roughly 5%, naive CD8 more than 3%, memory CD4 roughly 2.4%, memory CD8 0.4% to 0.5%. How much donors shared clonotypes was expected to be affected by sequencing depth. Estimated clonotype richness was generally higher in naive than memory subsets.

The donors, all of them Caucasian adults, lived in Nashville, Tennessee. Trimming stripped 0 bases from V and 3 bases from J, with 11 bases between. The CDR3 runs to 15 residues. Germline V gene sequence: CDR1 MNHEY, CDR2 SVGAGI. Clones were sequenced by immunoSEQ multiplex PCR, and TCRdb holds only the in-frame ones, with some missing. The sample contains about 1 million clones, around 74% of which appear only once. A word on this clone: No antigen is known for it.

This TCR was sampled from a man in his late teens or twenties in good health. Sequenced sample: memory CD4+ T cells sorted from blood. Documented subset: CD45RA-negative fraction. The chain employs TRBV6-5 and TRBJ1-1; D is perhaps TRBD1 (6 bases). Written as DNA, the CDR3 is TGTGCCAGCAGTTACTCGGGACAAGGGCACACTGAAGCTTTCTTT. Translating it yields CASSYSGQGHTEAFF.